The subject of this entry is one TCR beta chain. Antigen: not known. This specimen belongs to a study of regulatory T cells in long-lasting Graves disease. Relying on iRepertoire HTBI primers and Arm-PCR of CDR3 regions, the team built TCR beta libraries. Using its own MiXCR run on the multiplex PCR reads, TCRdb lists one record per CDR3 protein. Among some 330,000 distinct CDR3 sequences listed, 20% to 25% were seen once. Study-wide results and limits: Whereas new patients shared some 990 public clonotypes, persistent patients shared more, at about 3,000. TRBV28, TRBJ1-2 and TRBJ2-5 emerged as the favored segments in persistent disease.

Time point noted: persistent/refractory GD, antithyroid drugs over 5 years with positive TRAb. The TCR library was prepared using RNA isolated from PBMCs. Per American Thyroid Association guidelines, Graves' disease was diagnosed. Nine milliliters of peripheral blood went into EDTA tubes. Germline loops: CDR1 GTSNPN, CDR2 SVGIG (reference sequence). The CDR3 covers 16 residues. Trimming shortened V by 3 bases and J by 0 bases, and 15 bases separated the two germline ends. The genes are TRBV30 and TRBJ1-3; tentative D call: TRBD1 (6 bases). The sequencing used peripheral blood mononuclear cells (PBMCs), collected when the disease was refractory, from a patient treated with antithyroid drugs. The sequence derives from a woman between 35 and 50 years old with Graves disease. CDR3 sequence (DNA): TGTGCCTGGAGCGCCCTGACAGGAAACTCTGGAAACACCATATATTTT. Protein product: CAWSALTGNSGNTIYF. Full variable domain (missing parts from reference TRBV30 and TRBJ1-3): SQTIHQWPATLVQPVGSPLSLECTVEGTSNPNLYWYRQAAGRGLQLLFYSVGIGQISSEVPQNLSASRPQDRQFILSSKKLLLSDSGFYLCAWSALTGNSGNTIYFGEGSWLTVV.